The 24 T cell receptor beta chains below all came from one sample that was sequenced in a study of regulatory T cells in long-lasting Graves disease (dated by TCRdb to the early 2020s). Libraries were constructed by multiplex PCR. TCRdb lists the instrument as Illumina HiSeq 4000. To build TCR beta libraries, CDR3 regions were amplified by Arm-PCR using iRepertoire HTBI primers. TCRdb cleaned the public reads at Q25 with fastp, built clones with MiXCR and kept in-frame beta chains. Records with the same CDR3 protein are collapsed into one entry carrying the most frequent genes and DNA. The sample table records hundreds of thousands of distinct CDR3 sequences; around 30% of these occur just once. 40% to 50% of the sample comes from the top ten. The sample's time point label, in plain terms: persistent/refractory GD, antithyroid drugs over 5 years with positive TRAb. For both TCR sequencing and RNA sequencing, RNA was extracted from PBMCs in TRIzol.

The sequencing here drew on peripheral blood mononuclear cells (PBMCs), taken when the disease was refractory, from a patient treated with antithyroid drugs. The receptor source for this set is a female donor with Graves disease.

The rearrangement uses TRBV12-3 or TRBV12-4 and TRBJ2-5; D uncertain. Trimming removed 4 bases from V and 5 bases from J, with 17 bases in between. CDR3 size: 15 residues. DNA of the CDR3: TGTGCCAGCAGTTACACCACCACTTGGTCGGAGACCCAGTACTTC. It encodes CASSYTTTWSETQYF.

Only a few counts were recorded for this clonotype. V is TRBV28 and J is TRBJ1-1, with D hard to call. Germline CDR1 MDHEN, CDR2 SYDVKM. This CDR3 spans 12 amino acids. V was clipped by 7 bases and J by 0 bases, with 6 bases between them. The CDR3 DNA reads as TGTGCCAGCAAACTTGTGAACACTGAAGCTTTCTTT. Protein: CASKLVNTEAFF.

This clonotype was found many times. Compared with germline, one end of the junction differs, possibly owing to a read error. CDR3 coding DNA: TGTGCCAGCAGCTTAGCAGGGGAAAAACTGTTTTTT. Its translation: CASSLAGEKLFF. V gene TRBV5-1 combines with J gene TRBJ1-4, with D perhaps matching TRBD1 (5 bases). Germline CDR1 is SGHRS and CDR2 is YFSETQ. CDR3 length: 12 residues.

This clonotype was counted a few times. Written as DNA, the CDR3 is TGCGCCAGCAGCTTGGCGGGAGGGCCCAGCGGGGAGCTGTTTTTT. Translating it yields CASSLAGGPSGELFF. V usage is TRBV5-1 and J usage is TRBJ2-2, with 8 bases identical to TRBD2. The germline V gene has CDR1 SGHRS and CDR2 YFSETQ. CDR3 size: 15 residues. The ends lost 0 bases at V and 7 bases at J; junction bases unmatched: 5.

J is TRBJ2-5 and V is TRBV5-6; TRBD2 matches at 7 bases. The ends lost 4 bases at V and 3 bases at J; junction bases unmatched: 9. Germline V lookup: CDR1 SGHDT, CDR2 YYEEEE. The CDR3 covers 15 residues. Here the CDR3 reads CASSLFTGREETQYF. DNA of the CDR3: TGTGCCAGCAGCCTATTTACGGGGAGGGAAGAGACCCAGTACTTC. The full variable domain, with the rest looked up from reference TRBV5-6 and TRBJ2-5, is DAGVTQSPTHLIKTRGQQVTLRCSPKSGHDTVSWYQQALGQGPQFIFQYYEEEERQRGNFPDRFSGHQFPNYSSELNVNALLLGDSALYLCASSLFTGREETQYFGPGTRLLVL.

This chain joins TRBV10-2 and TRBJ2-1; 8 nucleotides agree with TRBD2. The V and J ends lost 5 bases and 7 bases, in that order; junction bases with no gene match: 10. CDR1 is WSHSY, CDR2 SAAADI, per germline. This CDR3 spans 15 amino acids. CDR3: CASSRPGLGLNEQFF. The CDR3 DNA is TGCGCCAGCAGTCGGCCGGGACTAGGACTTAATGAGCAGTTCTTC.

This clonotype was observed a few times. The chain has TRBV30 and TRBJ2-5; 7 bases match TRBD1. CDR1 is GTSNPN, CDR2 SVGIG, per germline (reference sequence). The V segment lost 4 bases and the J segment 4 bases; nucleotides outside the gene matches: 3. This CDR3 spans 12 amino acids. For the CDR3, the DNA is TGTGCCTGGAATACAGGGGCAGAGACCCAGTACTTC. Protein: CAWNTGAETQYF.

This clonotype has just a few counts. The chain recombines TRBV6-1 with TRBJ2-5, with D unclear. Germline assignment: CDR1 MNHNS and CDR2 SASEGT. The CDR3 consists of 14 residues. V lost 2 bases, J lost 1 base, and 8 bases lay in between. In DNA, the CDR3 is TGTGCCAGCAGTGAAAGTCTTTCCCAAGAGACCCAGTACTTC. The encoded protein is CASSESLSQETQYF.

V and J are TRBV19 and TRBJ1-1, with TRBD1 identical over 9 bases. The CDR3 length is 13 residues. Losses at the gene ends were 6 bases for V and 4 bases for J; bases not matched to a gene: 3. Germline V CDR1 and CDR2: LNHDA, SQIVND (reference sequence). For the CDR3, the DNA is TGTGCCAGTAGGAACAGGGGGCTCACTGAAGCTTTCTTT. Protein: CASRNRGLTEAFF.

The V and J genes are TRBV5-1 and TRBJ2-4; 9 bases are a match to TRBD1. The length of the CDR3 is 17 residues. With V trimmed by 0 bases and J by 5 bases, 9 bases remained unmatched. The V gene's germline CDR1 is SGHRS and CDR2 YFSETQ. Written as DNA, the CDR3 is TGCGCCAGCAGCTTGGAGGGGACAGGGACCTCAGAAAACATTCAGTACTTC. Translated: CASSLEGTGTSENIQYF.

Details on this clonotype: It may be a read error: a sequence one base away is much more abundant. V and J are TRBV12-3 or TRBV12-4 and TRBJ1-4; 7 bases map to TRBD1. V shed 6 bases, J shed 3 bases, and the junction held 7 bases outside the gene matches. The CDR3 length is 15 residues. The CDR3, as DNA: TGTGCCAGCAGGGATCCCGGGACAGCTAATGAAAAACTGTTTTTT. Amino acids: CASRDPGTANEKLFF.

The J gene is TRBJ2-2, the V gene TRBV20-1; TRBD2 agrees at 10 bases. Germline-derived CDR1 and CDR2 are DFQATT and SNEGSKA (reference sequence). This CDR3 spans 17 amino acids. J was trimmed by 5 bases and V by 5 bases; bases with no gene match: 14. CDR3: CSALPTIAGGGTGELFF. The DNA for the CDR3 is TGCAGTGCTCTTCCAACCATAGCGGGAGGAGGAACCGGGGAGCTGTTTTTT.

For the CDR3, the DNA is TGTGCCAGCAGTCCCCTCGTACGGACTAGCGGCATCTACGAGCAGTACTTC. This gives the protein CASSPLVRTSGIYEQYF. The chain has TRBV27 and TRBJ2-7; the match to TRBD2 covers 10 bases. The length of the CDR3 is 17 residues. The germline V gene encodes CDR1 MNHEY and CDR2 SMNVEV (reference sequence). Trimming at V came to 5 bases and at J to 3 bases, leaving 13 bases not matched to a gene.

The chain carries TRBV7-3 and TRBJ2-5; D possibly uses TRBD1 or TRBD2 (6 bases each). This CDR3 is 15 amino acids long. CDR1 is SGHTA and CDR2 is FQGTGA in the germline V gene. Trimming removed 4 bases at V and 5 bases at J, with 17 bases between. CDR3 nucleotides: TGTGCCAGCAGCTATCCTCTAGGGGGGCGGGAGACCCAGTACTTC. As protein: CASSYPLGGRETQYF.

This clonotype was observed a few times. The CDR3 region is CASSHTSGSSYEQYF. The CDR3 nucleotides read TGTGCCAGCAGTCACACTAGCGGGAGCTCCTACGAGCAGTACTTC. This sequence joins TRBV27 and TRBJ2-7; 11 nucleotides line up with TRBD2. The CDR3 sequence is 15 residues long. Germline V gene lookup returns CDR1 MNHEY and CDR2 SMNVEV (reference sequence). Trimming at V came to 5 bases and at J to 0 bases, leaving 3 bases not matched to a gene.

The chain is built from TRBV27 and TRBJ1-3, with a possible D match to TRBD1 (6 bases). The CDR3 length is 13 residues. V was cut by 6 bases and J by 4 bases, with 10 bases left in between. Germline V gene sequence: CDR1 MNHEY, CDR2 SMNVEV (reference sequence). This chain's CDR3 is CASRLRGGNTIYF. The DNA for the CDR3 is TGTGCCAGCAGGCTAAGGGGGGGAAACACCATATATTTT.

This clonotype was counted a single time. This chain links TRBV25-1 with TRBJ2-2; 11 bases match TRBD2. The length of the CDR3 is 15 residues. Germline loops: CDR1 MGHDK, CDR2 SYGVNS. Trimming took 8 bases from V and 2 from J; bases not matched to a gene: 4. CDR3 DNA: TGTGCCAGCGCGGGACTAGCGGATAACACCGGGGAGCTGTTTTTT. Translated, it gives CASAGLADNTGELFF.

CDR3 bases: TGTGCCAGTAGTATAGACAAAAGGATCGCTGAAGCTTTCTTT. Its translation is CASSIDKRIAEAFF. The V and J genes are TRBV19 and TRBJ1-1; the D is unclear. Germline lookup yields CDR1 LNHDA and CDR2 SQIVND (reference sequence). The V gene lost 0 bases and the J gene lost 6 bases, with 11 bases spanning the gap. The CDR3 sequence is 14 residues long.

The gene calls are TRBV25-1 and TRBJ1-3, with D perhaps matching TRBD1 (5 bases). Trimming stripped 4 bases from V and 4 bases from J, with 11 bases between. The CDR3 extends over 14 amino acids. Per germline, CDR1 MGHDK and CDR2 SYGVNS. The DNA of the CDR3 is TGTGCCAGCAGTGGTTTACAGGCGGGAAACACCATATATTTT. Amino acids: CASSGLQAGNTIYF. Complete variable domain (other parts from reference TRBV25-1 and TRBJ1-3): EADIYQTPRYLVIGTGKKITLECSQTMGHDKMYWYQQDPGMELHLIHYSYGVNSTEKGDLSSESTVSRIRTEHFPLTLESARPSHTSQYLCASSGLQAGNTIYFGEGSWLTVV.

Notes on this clonotype: The junction and the germline gene differ at one end; a read error may be behind it. J is TRBJ2-1 and V is TRBV5-4, with D maybe TRBD2 (6 bases). The CDR3 runs to 12 residues. Germline assignment: CDR1 SGHNT and CDR2 YYREEE (reference sequence). The CDR3 sequence is CASGLADGIQFF. CDR3 bases: TGTGCCAGCGGCTTAGCGGATGGAATACAGTTCTTC.

This clonotype showed up just a few times. V usage is TRBV12-3 or TRBV12-4 and J usage is TRBJ2-7; D gene uncertain. CDR3 length: 16 amino acids. The V and J ends lost 5 bases and 5 bases respectively, with 22 bases between them. CDR3 loop: CASSLGQGIRRDEQYF. Written as DNA, the CDR3 is TGTGCCAGCAGTCTTGGGCAAGGGATACGTAGGGACGAGCAGTACTTC.

The chain joins TRBV27 to TRBJ2-7, with 8 bases lining up with TRBD2. V lost 6 bases to trimming and J lost 7 bases; unmatched junction nucleotides: 11. Germline V gives CDR1 MNHEY, CDR2 SMNVEV (reference sequence). This CDR3 is built from 14 residues. CDR3 sequence: CASRRAGGIWEQYF. CDR3 in DNA: TGTGCCAGCAGACGCGCGGGGGGTATCTGGGAGCAGTACTTC.

This clonotype showed up many times. The chain uses TRBV2 and TRBJ1-2; possible D gene TRBD1, 5 bases. The germline V gene encodes CDR1 SNHLY and CDR2 FYNNEI. V lost 8 bases and J 4 bases, leaving 14 bases between the germline ends. The CDR3 length is 13 residues. DNA for the CDR3: TGTGCCAGCCGCCCGGGGCCCAGCTATGGCTACACCTTC. Its translation: CASRPGPSYGYTF.

This clonotype showed up many times. The rearrangement uses TRBV28 and TRBJ1-2, with TRBD1 as a possible D gene (5 bases). The CDR3 has 14 residues. Germline CDR1 and CDR2: MDHEN and SYDVKM. V was cut by 10 bases and J by 3 bases, with 18 bases left in between. CDR3: CAIRRDLKDYGYTF. The CDR3 bases are TGTGCCATCCGAAGGGACTTAAAGGACTATGGCTACACCTTC.